The entry that follows covers one T cell receptor beta chain sequence. No antigen is known for it. No much larger clone exists at a distance of one base, and base qualities are not known. The sample comes from a study of OX40 agonist ivuxolimab in advanced cancers. Background on the whole study: The costimulatory receptor OX40 (CD134) was targeted by ivuxolimab, a fully human IgG2 agonistic monoclonal antibody. Intravenous ivuxolimab was administered to patients every 2 weeks at six dose levels: 0.01, 0.1, 0.3, 1.5, 3 and 10 mg/kg. Among the roughly 52 dose-escalation patients, some 20 had hepatocellular carcinoma, approximately 15 melanoma, 9 renal cell carcinoma and 9 head and neck cancer. In the dose-escalation cohort, roughly four fifths of patients were male, and the mean age was around 60 years, with a range of about 23 to 80. Prior anti-PD-1, anti-PD-L1 or anti-CTLA-4 therapy was permitted, and checkpoint inhibitors had been received by 40% to 50% of dose-escalation patients. Partial responses occurred in three dose-escalation patients, of whom one had hepatocellular carcinoma and two had cutaneous melanoma. The point of sequencing TCRbeta in the periphery was to test whether ivuxolimab changed TCR sequence diversity and drove clonal T-cell expansion. The paper covers the monotherapy dose-escalation part of the phase I ivuxolimab trial, which included N = 52 patients.

Genomic DNA was extracted from sorted cells for sequencing of the TCRbeta CDR3 region. TCRbeta CDR3 regions were sequenced using the immunoSEQ Assay. The clones in this table, taken by TCRdb from immuneACCESS, are in-frame only. Not every clone is retained; where verified, under half of the shortfall comes from an unresolved V gene, and the cause of the rest is unknown. The sample profile shows 65,000 to 95,000 clones; 90% of them were found once. The ten most abundant clones make up 0.33% of the sample. Patients with a history of autoimmune disease or receiving systemic immunosuppression were excluded from the trial. In every dose cohort, peripheral blood was drawn for TCR sequencing at baseline, cycle 4 day 1, and cycle 7 day 1. The samples were taken from a phase I, first-in-human, multicenter, open-label dose-escalation trial of ivuxolimab. The trial enrolled adults with locally advanced or metastatic head and neck squamous cell, hepatocellular, melanoma or renal cell carcinoma. Before TCR sequencing, CD4+ and CD8+ T cells were separately sorted from peripheral blood.

Beyond this particular receptor, the publication reports: Clonal expansion of both CD4+ and CD8+ blood T cells was observed from baseline to week 6 at doses 0.1 to 3.0 mg/kg. Low levels of normalized T-cell clonal expansion were also seen in some patients who did not respond. After ivuxolimab, expanded clones were on average more numerous among CD8+ T cells than among CD4+ T cells. Antigen specificity was not determined for the clonally expanded peripheral T cells. In partial responders in the 0.1-3.0 mg/kg groups, normalized peripheral clonal expansion was found to be among the lowest, especially among CD8+ T cells.

The germline V gene specifies SGHRS as CDR1 and YFSETQ as CDR2. At the junction V is shortened by 4 bases and J by 7 bases, with 12 bases in between. Inclusive of the bounding cysteine and phenylalanine, the CDR3 is 13 residues long. The DNA shown is the 39-base CDR3, in frame from base 1. This specimen was CD4+ or CD8+ T cells sorted from blood, taken in a trial of the OX40 agonist ivuxolimab. The chain employs TRBV5-1 and TRBJ1-5; a tentative D call is TRBD1 (5 bases match). This receptor was taken from an adult with an advanced solid tumor such as melanoma, head and neck, liver or kidney cancer. In nucleotide form, the sequence is TGCGCCAGCAGCGCAGGGTTGTTGCAGCCCCAGCATTTT. Its coded protein is CASSAGLLQPQHF.